This T cell receptor beta chain was sequenced for a study of blood T cell repertoires in COVID-19. Study overall: Nucleic acid was either cDNA or gDNA, and it came from T cells, B-cell-depleted T cells, or PBMCs.

Under the authors' procedure: Scientists estimated how many nucleated cells there were by amplifying reference gene primers. The data were produced by immunoSEQ multiplex PCR, yet TCRdb's version contains in-frame clones alone and is incomplete. The DNA gave D and trimming, while V, J and clone size come from that table. The repertoire holds under 110,000 clones, approximately 80% seen once, with more than 5% in the top ten. Patients of the Seattle cohort, enrolled during active infection, were followed longitudinally. CDR3 size: 14 residues. Germline assignment: CDR1 SNHLY and CDR2 FYNNEI. With 10 bases clipped from V and 6 bases from J, the junction kept 11 bases outside the gene matches.

The J gene is TRBJ2-1, the V gene TRBV2; 8 bases fit TRBD2. This receptor was identified in an elderly man with COVID-19, enrolled during active disease. The specimen sequenced was peripheral blood. CDR3 in amino acids: CATLRGGGSNEQFF. As DNA, the CDR3 is TGTGCCACCCTACGGGGGGGAGGTAGCAATGAGCAGTTCTTC.